The present T cell receptor beta chain was sequenced within a study of blood T cell repertoires in COVID-19. Study background: Acute-phase and convalescent COVID-19 samples originated in the United States, Italy and Spain. T cells, B-cell-depleted T cells, or PBMCs supplied cDNA or gDNA.

Per the study methods: Estimation of nucleated cell counts relied on the amplification of reference gene primers. Produced via immunoSEQ multiplex PCR; TCRdb's table is partial and in-frame only. V and J calls and clone size are copied from that table; D and trimming were computed from the DNA. The sample yields roughly 99,000 clones, 75% to 85% seen once. CDR1 and CDR2 (germline): MNHEY, SVGAGI. Trimming removed 4 bases from V and 0 bases from J, with 15 bases in between. The CDR3 consists of 16 residues. Sample: peripheral blood. The chain uses TRBV6-5 and TRBJ2-5; D remains ambiguous. This TCR derives from a woman older than 75 with active or convalescent COVID-19. This chain's CDR3 is CASSSSSNPYQETQYF. In DNA, the CDR3 is TGTGCCAGCAGTTCGAGTAGTAACCCATACCAAGAGACCCAGTACTTC.